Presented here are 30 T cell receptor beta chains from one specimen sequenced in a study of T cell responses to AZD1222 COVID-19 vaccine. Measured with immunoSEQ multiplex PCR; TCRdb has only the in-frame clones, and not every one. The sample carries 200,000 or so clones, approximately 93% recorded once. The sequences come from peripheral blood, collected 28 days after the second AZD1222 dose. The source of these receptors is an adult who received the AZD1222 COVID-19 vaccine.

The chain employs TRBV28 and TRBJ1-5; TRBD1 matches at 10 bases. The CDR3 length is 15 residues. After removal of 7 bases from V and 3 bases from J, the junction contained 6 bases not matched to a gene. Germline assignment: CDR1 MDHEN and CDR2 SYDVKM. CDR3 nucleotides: TGTGCCAGCAAAAGACAGGGGGCGGACAATCAGCCCCAGCATTTT. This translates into CASKRQGADNQPQHF.

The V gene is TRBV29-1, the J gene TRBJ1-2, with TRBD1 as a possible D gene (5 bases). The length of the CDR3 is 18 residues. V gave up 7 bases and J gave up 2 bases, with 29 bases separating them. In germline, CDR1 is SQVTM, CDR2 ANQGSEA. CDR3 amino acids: CSATGAGQHQKINYGYTF. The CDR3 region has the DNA TGCAGCGCAACTGGGGCGGGCCAGCACCAAAAGATCAACTATGGCTACACCTTC.

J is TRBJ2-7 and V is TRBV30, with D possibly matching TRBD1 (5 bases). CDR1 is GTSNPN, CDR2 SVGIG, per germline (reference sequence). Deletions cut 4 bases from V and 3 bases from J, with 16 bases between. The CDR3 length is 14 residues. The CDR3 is CAWTLSQGFYEQYF. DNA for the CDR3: TGTGCCTGGACCCTGAGTCAGGGATTCTACGAGCAGTACTTC.

CDR3 coding DNA: TGTGCCAGCAGTTTGGGGGGAACCTATGGCTACACCTTC. Its protein product is CASSLGGTYGYTF. V usage is TRBV28 and J usage is TRBJ1-2; D is possibly TRBD1 (5 bases). V was pared by 3 bases and J by 4 bases, with 9 bases between. This CDR3 comprises 13 residues. In germline, CDR1 is MDHEN, CDR2 SYDVKM.

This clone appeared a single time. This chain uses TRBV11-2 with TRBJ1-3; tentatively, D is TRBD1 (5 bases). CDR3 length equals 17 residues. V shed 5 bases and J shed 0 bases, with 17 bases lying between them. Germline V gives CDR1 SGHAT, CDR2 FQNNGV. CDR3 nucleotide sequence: TGTGCCAGCAGCCCCCGGCAGGGACCAAACTCTGGAAACACCATATATTTT. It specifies CASSPRQGPNSGNTIYF. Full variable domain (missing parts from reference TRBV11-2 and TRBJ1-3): EAGVAQSPRYKIIEKRQSVAFWCNPISGHATLYWYQQILGQGPKLLIQFQNNGVVDDSQLPKDRFSAERLKGVDSTLKIQPAKLEDSAVYLCASSPRQGPNSGNTIYFGEGSWLTVV.

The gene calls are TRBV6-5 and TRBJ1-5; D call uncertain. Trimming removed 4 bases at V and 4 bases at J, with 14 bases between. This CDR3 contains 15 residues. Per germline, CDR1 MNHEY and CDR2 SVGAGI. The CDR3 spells CASSFNPRINQPQHF. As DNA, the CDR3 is TGTGCCAGCAGTTTCAATCCTCGGATTAATCAGCCCCAGCATTTT.

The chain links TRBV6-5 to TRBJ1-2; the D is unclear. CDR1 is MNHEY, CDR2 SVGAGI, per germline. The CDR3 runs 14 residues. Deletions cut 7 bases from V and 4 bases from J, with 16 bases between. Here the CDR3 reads CASNPGDGPYGYTF. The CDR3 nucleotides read TGTGCCAGCAACCCAGGCGATGGGCCCTATGGCTACACCTTC.

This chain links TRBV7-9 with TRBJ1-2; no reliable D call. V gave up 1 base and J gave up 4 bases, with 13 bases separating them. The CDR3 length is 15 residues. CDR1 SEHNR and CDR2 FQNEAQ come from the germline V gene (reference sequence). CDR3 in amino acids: CASSLVAPSRYGYTF. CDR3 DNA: TGTGCCAGCAGCTTAGTAGCCCCGTCGCGCTATGGCTACACCTTC.

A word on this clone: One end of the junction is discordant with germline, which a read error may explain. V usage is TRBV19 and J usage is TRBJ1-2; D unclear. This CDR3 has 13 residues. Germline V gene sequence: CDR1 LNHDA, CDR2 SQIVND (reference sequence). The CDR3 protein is CASSIPGNYGYTF. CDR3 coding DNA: TGTGCCAGTAGTATTCCCGGAAACTATGGCTATACCTTC.

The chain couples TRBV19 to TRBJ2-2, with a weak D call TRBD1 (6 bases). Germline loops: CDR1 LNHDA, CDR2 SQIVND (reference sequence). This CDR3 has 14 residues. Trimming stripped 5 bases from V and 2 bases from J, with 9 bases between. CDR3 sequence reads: CASSSGANTGELFF. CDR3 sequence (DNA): TGTGCCAGTAGTTCAGGGGCCAACACCGGGGAGCTGTTTTTT.

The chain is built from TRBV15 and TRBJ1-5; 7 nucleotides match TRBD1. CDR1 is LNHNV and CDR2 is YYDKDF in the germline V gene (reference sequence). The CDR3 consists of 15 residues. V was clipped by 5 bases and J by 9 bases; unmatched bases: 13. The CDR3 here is CATSLDRGGFPPQHF. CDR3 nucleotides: TGTGCCACCAGCCTGGACAGAGGGGGCTTTCCGCCCCAGCATTTT.

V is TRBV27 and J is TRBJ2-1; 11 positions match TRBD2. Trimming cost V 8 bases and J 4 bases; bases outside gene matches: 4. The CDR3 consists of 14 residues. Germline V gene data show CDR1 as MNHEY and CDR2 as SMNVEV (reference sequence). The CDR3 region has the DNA TGTGCCAGCTCCGGGACTAGCGGATACAATGAGCAGTTCTTC. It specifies CASSGTSGYNEQFF.

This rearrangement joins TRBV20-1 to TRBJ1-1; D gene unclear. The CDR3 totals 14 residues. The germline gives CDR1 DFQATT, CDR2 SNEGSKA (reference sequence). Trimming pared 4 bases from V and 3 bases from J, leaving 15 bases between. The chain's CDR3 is CSANEGGSYTEAFF. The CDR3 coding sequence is TGCAGTGCTAATGAAGGAGGGAGTTACACTGAAGCTTTCTTT.

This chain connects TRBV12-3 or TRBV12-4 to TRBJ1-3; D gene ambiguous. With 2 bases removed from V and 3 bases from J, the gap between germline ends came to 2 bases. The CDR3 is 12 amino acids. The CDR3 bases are TGTGCCAGCAGTTTAAATGGAAACACCATATATTTT. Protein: CASSLNGNTIYF.

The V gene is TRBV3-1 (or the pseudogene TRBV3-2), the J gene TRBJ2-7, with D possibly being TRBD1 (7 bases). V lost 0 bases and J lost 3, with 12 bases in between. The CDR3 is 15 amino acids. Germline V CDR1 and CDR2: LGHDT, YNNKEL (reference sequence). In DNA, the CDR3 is TGTGCCAGCAGCCAAGAGCGGGACAGAATCTACGAGCAGTACTTC. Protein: CASSQERDRIYEQYF.

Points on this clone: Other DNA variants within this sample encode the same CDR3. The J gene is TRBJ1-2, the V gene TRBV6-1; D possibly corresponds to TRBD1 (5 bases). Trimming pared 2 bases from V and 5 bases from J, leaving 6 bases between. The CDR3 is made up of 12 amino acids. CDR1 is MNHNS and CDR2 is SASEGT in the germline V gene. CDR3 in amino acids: CASSEQGYGYTF. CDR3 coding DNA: TGTGCCAGCAGTGAACAGGGTTATGGCTACACCTTC.

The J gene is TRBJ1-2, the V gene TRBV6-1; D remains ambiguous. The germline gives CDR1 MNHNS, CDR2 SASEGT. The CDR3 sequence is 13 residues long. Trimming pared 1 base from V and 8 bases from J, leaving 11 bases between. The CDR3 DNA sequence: TGTGCCAGCAGTGAAGGGTCTCGCGGGGGCTACACCTTC. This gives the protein CASSEGSRGGYTF.

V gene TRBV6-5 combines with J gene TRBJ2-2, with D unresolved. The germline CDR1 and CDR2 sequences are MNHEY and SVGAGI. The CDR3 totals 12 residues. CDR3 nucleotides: TGTGCTACCCATGAGCGTAACGGGGAGCTGTTTTTT. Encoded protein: CATHERNGELFF.

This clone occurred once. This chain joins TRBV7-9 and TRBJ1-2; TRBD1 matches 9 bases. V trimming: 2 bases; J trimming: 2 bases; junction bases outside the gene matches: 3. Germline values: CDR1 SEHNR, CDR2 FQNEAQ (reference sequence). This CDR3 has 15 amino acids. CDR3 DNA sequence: TGTGCCAGCAGCTTACTGACAGGGGGAAACTATGGCTACACCTTC. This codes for CASSLLTGGNYGYTF.

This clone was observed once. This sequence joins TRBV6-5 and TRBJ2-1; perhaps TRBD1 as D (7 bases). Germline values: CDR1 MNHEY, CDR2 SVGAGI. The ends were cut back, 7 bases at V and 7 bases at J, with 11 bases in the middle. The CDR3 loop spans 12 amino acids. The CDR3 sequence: CASTQGGNEQFF. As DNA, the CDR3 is TGTGCCAGCACGCAGGGGGGAAATGAGCAGTTCTTC.

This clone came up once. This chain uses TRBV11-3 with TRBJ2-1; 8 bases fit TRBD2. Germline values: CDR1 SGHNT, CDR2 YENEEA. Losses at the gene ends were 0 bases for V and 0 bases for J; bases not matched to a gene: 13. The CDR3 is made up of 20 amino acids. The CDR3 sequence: CASSLDVGRGASHSYNEQFF. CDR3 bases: TGTGCCAGCAGCTTAGACGTTGGGCGGGGGGCCTCCCACTCCTACAATGAGCAGTTCTTC.

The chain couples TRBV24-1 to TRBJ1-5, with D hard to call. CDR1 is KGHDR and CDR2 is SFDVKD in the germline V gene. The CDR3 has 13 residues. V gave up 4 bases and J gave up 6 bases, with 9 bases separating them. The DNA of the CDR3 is TGTGCCACCAGTGAACGGAGTGCTCAGCCCCAGCATTTT. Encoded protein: CATSERSAQPQHF.

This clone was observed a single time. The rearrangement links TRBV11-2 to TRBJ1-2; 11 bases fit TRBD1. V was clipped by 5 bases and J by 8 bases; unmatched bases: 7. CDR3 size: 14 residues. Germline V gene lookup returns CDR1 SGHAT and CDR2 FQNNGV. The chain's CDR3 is CASSIGDRGKGYTF. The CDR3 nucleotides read TGTGCCAGCAGCATAGGGGACAGGGGGAAAGGCTACACCTTC.

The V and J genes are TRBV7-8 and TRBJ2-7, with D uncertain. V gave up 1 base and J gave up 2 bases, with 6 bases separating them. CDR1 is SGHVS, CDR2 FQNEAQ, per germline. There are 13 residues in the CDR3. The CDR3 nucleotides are TGTGCCAGCAGCTTAGGCAGAACCTACGAGCAGTACTTC. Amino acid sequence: CASSLGRTYEQYF.

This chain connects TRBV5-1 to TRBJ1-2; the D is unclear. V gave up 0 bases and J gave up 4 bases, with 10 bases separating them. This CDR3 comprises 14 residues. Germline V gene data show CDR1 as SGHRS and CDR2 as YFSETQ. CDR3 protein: CASSLEVRRYGYTF. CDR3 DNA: TGCGCCAGCAGCTTGGAGGTACGGCGCTATGGCTACACCTTC.

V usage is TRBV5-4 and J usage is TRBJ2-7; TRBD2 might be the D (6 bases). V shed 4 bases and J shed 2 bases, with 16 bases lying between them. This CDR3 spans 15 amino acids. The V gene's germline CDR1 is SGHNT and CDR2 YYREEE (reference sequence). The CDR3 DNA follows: TGTGCCAGCAGCACCAAAGGGGCGGGGACCTACGAGCAGTACTTC. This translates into CASSTKGAGTYEQYF.

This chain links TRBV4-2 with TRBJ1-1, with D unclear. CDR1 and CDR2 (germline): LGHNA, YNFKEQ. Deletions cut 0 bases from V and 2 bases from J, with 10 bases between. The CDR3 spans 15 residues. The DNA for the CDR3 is TGTGCCAGCAGCCAAGATCGAGGGTTCAACACTGAAGCTTTCTTT. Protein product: CASSQDRGFNTEAFF.

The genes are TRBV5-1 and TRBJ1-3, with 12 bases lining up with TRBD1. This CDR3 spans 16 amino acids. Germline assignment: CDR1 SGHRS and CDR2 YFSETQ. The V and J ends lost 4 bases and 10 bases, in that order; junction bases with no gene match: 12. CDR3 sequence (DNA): TGCGCCAGCAGCCTTCTACCGGGACAGGGGGCCTGGACCATATATTTT. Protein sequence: CASSLLPGQGAWTIYF.

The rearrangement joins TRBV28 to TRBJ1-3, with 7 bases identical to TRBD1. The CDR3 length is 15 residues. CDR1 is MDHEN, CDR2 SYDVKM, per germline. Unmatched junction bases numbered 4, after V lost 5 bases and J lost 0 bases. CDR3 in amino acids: CASSGGQFSGNTIYF. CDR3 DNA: TGTGCCAGCAGTGGGGGACAGTTCTCTGGAAACACCATATATTTT.

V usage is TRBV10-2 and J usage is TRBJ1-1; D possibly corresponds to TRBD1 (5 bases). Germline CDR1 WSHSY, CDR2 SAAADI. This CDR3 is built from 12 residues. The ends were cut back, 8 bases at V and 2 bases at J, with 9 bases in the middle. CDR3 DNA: TGCGCCAGCGGACACTTCAACACTGAAGCTTTCTTT. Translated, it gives CASGHFNTEAFF.